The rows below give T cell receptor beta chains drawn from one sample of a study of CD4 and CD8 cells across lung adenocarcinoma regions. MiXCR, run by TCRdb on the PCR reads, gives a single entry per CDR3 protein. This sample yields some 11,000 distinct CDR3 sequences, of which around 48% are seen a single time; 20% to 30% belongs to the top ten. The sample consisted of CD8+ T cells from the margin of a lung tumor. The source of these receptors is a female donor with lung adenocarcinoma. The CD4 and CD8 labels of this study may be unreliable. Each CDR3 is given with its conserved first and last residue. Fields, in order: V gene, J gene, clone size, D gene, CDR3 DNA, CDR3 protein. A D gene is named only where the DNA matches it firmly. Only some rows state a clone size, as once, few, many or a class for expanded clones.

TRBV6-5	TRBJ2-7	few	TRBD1	TGTGCCAGCAGTTACTGGAGACAGGGCGACAATGAGCAGTACTTC	CASSYWRQGDNEQYF
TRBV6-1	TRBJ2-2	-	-	TGTGCCAGCATCGGGACTGGGATTACCGGGGAGCTGTTTTTT	CASIGTGITGELFF
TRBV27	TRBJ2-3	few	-	TGCGCCAGCAGCCTAGGGGGGGTTACAGATACGCAGTATTTT	CASSLGGVTDTQYF
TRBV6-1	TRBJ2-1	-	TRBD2	TGTGCCCGCAGACTCTCCGGGACTAGCGGCAATGCGCAGTTCTTC	CARRLSGTSGNAQFF
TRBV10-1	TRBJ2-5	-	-	TGCGCCAGCAGTGTGGCCAAAGATACCCAGTACTTC	CASSVAKDTQYF
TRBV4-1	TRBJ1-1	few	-	TGCGCCAGCAGCCTCTCGACAGACTTGAACACTGAAGCTTTCTTT	CASSLSTDLNTEAFF
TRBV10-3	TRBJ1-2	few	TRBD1	TGTGCCATCAGTCCGGGACAGGGACGGGGTGGCTACACCTTC	CAISPGQGRGGYTF
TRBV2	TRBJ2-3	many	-	TGTGCCAGCAGCTCCGGTTTGAAGGGCACAGATACGCAGTATTTT	CASSSGLKGTDTQYF
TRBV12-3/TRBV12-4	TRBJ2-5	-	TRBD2	TGTGCCAGCAGAGGTTTGGGGCGGGGGGATCGAGAGACCCAGTACTTC	CASRGLGRGDRETQYF
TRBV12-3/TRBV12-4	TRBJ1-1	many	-	TGTGCCAGCAGACCCGGGGGAGGACGCACTGAAGCTTTCTTT	CASRPGGGRTEAFF
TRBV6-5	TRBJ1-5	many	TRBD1	TGTGCCAGCCGACCGGGACAGGGGGCGGCTAGCAATCAGCCCCAGCATTTT	CASRPGQGAASNQPQHF
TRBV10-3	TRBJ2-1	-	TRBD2	TGTGCCATCAGTGAGCTCGGGGAGCGGGAGGGGCGACTCCACAATGAGCAGTTCTTC	CAISELGEREGRLHNEQFF
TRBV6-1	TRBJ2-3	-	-	TGTGCCAGGAGATTCCAGGCTGTGAGCGCAGATACGCAGTATTTT	CARRFQAVSADTQYF
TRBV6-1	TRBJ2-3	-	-	TGTGCCAGCAGCCTCCAGGGTATTAGCGCAGATAAGCAGTTCTTT	CASSLQGISADKQFF
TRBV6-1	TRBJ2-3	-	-	TGTGCCAGCAGATTCCCCGGGATGAGCACAGATACGCAGTATTTT	CASRFPGMSTDTQYF
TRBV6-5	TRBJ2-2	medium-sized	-	TGTGCCAGCAGTTACGTTGGGACTCAAGGGTCCGGGGAGCTGTTTTTT	CASSYVGTQGSGELFF
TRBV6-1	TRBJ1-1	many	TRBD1	TGTGCCAGCAGCGAACAGGGGGGCACTGAAGCTTTCTTT	CASSEQGGTEAFF
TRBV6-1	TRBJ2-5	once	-	TGTGCCAGCAGTGACAGGGTTTACAATGAGCAGTACTTC	CASSDRVYNEQYF
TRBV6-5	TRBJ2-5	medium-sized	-	TGTGCCAGCAGCCCTCAAGAGACCCAGTACTTC	CASSPQETQYF
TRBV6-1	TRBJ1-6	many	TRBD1	TGTGCCACCGAGGGACAGGGGTTCTATAATTCACCCCTCCACTTT	CATEGQGFYNSPLHF
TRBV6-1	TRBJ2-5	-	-	TGTGCCAGCAGTGAGTGTGACGAGGAGACCCAGTACTTC	CASSECDEETQYF
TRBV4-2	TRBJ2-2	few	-	TGTGCCAGCAGCCAAGATCGTCAGGGACGGGGCGGGGAGCTGTTTTTT	CASSQDRQGRGGELFF
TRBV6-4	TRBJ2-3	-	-	TGTGCCAGCAGTGAGGGGCTAGTTTCGGATACGCAGTATTTT	CASSEGLVSDTQYF
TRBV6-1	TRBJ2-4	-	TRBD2	TGTGCCAGCAGTGGGGGAGGGGACCAGGAGACTCAGTACTTC	CASSGGGDQETQYF
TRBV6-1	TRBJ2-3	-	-	TGTGCCAGCAGACTCCCCGCGGTGAGCACAGATACGCAGTATTTT	CASRLPAVSTDTQYF
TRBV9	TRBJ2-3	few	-	TGTGCCAGCAGCAAAGGAGGCTACACAGATACGCAGTATTTT	CASSKGGYTDTQYF
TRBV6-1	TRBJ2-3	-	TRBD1	TGTGCCAGCAGTGAAAGGCTCCAGGGGGTGGGGGCAGAGGCGCAGTATTTT	CASSERLQGVGAEAQYF